A selection of T cell receptor beta chains follows, all from one sample in a study of blood T cell repertoires in COVID-19. This table comes from immunoSEQ multiplex PCR, and its TCRdb copy is limited to in-frame clones, with some not included. The profile shows 100,000 to 150,000 clones, approximately 84% of them singletons. The sample was peripheral blood. The receptors were gathered from a woman older than 75 with acute or convalescent COVID-19. The CDR3 runs from the conserved cysteine through the conserved F or W. A D gene is named only where the DNA matches it firmly. A row's size may be missing; if present it is once, few, many or a size class.

j_gene	len	v_gene	abundance	d_gene	CDR3aa	CDR3nt
TRBJ1-4	16	TRBV18	.	.	CASSRGGDATNEKLFF	TGTGCCAGCTCCCGGGGGGGAGATGCAACTAATGAAAAACTGTTTTTT
TRBJ1-5	17	TRBV19	.	.	CASSMVRTALSNQPQHF	TGTGCCAGTAGTATGGTCCGGACAGCCTTGAGCAATCAGCCCCAGCATTTT
TRBJ1-3	15	TRBV7-9	.	.	CASSFGQWFGNTIYF	TGTGCCAGCAGCTTCGGCCAGTGGTTCGGGAACACCATATATTTT
TRBJ1-5	15	TRBV27	.	.	CASSPRWGPNQPQHF	TGTGCCAGCAGCCCCCGATGGGGGCCCAATCAGCCCCAGCATTTT
TRBJ2-1	16	TRBV7-2	.	TRBD2	CASSPWGLAGVDEQFF	TGTGCCAGCAGCCCATGGGGACTAGCGGGAGTGGACGAGCAGTTCTTC
TRBJ1-5	14	TRBV7-2	few	TRBD1	CASSATGAVQPQHF	TGTGCCAGCAGCGCAACAGGGGCAGTTCAGCCCCAGCATTTT
TRBJ1-6	15	TRBV30	.	.	CAWRDLRVLNSPLHF	TGTGCCTGGAGGGACCTCAGGGTATTGAATTCACCCCTCCACTTT
TRBJ1-2	13	TRBV29-1	.	TRBD1	CSVAIGTGHGYTF	TGCAGCGTTGCGATAGGGACAGGACATGGCTACACCTTC
TRBJ1-2	13	TRBV19	once	TRBD1	CASTADRVAGYTF	TGTGCCAGTACCGCCGACAGGGTTGCTGGCTACACCTTC
TRBJ2-3	16	TRBV7-2	.	TRBD2	CASSLVRTSVWDTQYF	TGTGCCAGCAGCTTAGTTCGGACTAGCGTTTGGGATACGCAGTATTTT
TRBJ2-3	19	TRBV7-6	.	TRBD2	CASSLGTSGRALFADTQYF	TGTGCCAGCAGCTTAGGGACTAGCGGGAGGGCCCTATTCGCAGATACGCAGTATTTT
TRBJ1-1	16	TRBV9	.	.	CASSLSSGLWNTEAFF	TGTGCCAGCAGCCTCTCCTCGGGACTCTGGAACACTGAAGCTTTCTTT
TRBJ2-7	13	TRBV10-3	.	.	CAISVEVGSEQYF	TGTGCCATCAGTGTGGAGGTAGGTTCCGAGCAGTACTTC
TRBJ2-1	13	TRBV29-1	.	.	CSVGHTQDNEQFF	TGCAGCGTTGGACACACCCAGGACAATGAGCAGTTCTTC
TRBJ1-2	14	TRBV7-2	.	.	CASSPSRDTYGYTF	TGTGCCAGCAGCCCCTCCCGGGATACCTATGGCTACACCTTC
TRBJ2-7	14	TRBV6-1	.	.	CASSDTGRSYEQYF	TGTGCCAGCAGTGACACAGGTCGATCCTACGAGCAGTACTTC
TRBJ2-5	15	TRBV7-6	.	TRBD2	CASSFSGGDQETQYF	TGTGCCAGCAGCTTTAGCGGGGGGGACCAAGAGACCCAGTACTTC